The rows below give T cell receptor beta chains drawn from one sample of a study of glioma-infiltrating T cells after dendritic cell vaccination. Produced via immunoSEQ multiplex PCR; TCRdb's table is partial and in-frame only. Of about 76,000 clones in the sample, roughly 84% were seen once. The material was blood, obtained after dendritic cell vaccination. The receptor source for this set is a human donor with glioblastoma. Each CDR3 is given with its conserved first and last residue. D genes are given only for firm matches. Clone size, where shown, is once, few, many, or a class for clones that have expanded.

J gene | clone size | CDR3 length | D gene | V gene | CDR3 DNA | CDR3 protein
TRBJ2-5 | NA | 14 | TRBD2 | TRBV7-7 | TGTGCCAGCAGCGTGGGACTAGCGGAAGAGACCCAGTACTTC | CASSVGLAEETQYF
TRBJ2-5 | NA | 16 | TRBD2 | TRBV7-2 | TGTGCCAGCAGCTCCCAAACACAGCGGGGAAAGGAGACCCAGTACTTC | CASSSQTQRGKETQYF
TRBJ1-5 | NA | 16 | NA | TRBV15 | TGTGCCACCAGCCTGCCGGGGAGTTTAAGCAATCAGCCCCAGCATTTT | CATSLPGSLSNQPQHF
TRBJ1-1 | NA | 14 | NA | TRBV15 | TGTGCCACCAGCAGAGATGGAGGGTACACTGAAGCTTTCTTT | CATSRDGGYTEAFF
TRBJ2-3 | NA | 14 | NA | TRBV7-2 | TGTGCCAGCAGCTCAAGAGCCAGCACAGATACGCAGTATTTT | CASSSRASTDTQYF
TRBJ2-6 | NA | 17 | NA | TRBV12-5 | TGTGCTAGTGGTTCTGTCAGGCGGGACTCTGGGGCCAACGTCCTGACTTTC | CASGSVRRDSGANVLTF
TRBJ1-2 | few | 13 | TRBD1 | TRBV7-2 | TGTGCCAGTAAACAGGGGGCCGACTATGGCTACACCTTC | CASKQGADYGYTF
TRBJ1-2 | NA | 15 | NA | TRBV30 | TGTGCCTGGAGAGCCGGGAGCCGTATCCGATATGGCTACACCTTC | CAWRAGSRIRYGYTF
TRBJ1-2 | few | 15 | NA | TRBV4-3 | TGCGCCAGCAGCCAAGGTCACAATCTGTACTATGGCTACACCTTC | CASSQGHNLYYGYTF
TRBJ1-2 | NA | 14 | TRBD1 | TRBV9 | TGTGCCAGCAGGGGGGAGGGACAGGGGGCTGGCTACACCTTC | CASRGEGQGAGYTF
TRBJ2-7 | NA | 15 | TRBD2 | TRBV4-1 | TGCGCCAGCAGCCAGCTAGCGGGGCCCCCCTACGAGCAGTACTTC | CASSQLAGPPYEQYF
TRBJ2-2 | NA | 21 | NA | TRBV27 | TGTGCCAGCAGTTTAAGGCACCCGGGACTCACGCTTCAGAGTAACACCGGGGAGCTGTTTTTT | CASSLRHPGLTLQSNTGELFF
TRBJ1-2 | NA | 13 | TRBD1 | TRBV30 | TGTGCCTGGATCCCAGGGGGCAACTATGGCTACACCTTC | CAWIPGGNYGYTF
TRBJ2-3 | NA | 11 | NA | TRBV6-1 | TGTGCCAGCTCTCAGGGATATACGCAGTATTTT | CASSQGYTQYF
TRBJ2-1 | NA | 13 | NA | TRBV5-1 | TGCGCCAGCAGCTACGCCAGGAACAATGAGCAGTTCTTC | CASSYARNNEQFF
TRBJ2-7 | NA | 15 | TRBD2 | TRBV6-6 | TGTGCCAGCAGAGTTACTGCCGGGGGGACCTACGAGCAGTACTTC | CASRVTAGGTYEQYF
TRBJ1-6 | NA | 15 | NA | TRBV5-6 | TGTGCCAGCAGCTTGGTGGAGGGTTGGAATTCACCCCTCCACTTT | CASSLVEGWNSPLHF
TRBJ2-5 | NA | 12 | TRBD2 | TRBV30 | TGTGCCTGGAGTACACTAGCGGAGACCCAGTACTTC | CAWSTLAETQYF
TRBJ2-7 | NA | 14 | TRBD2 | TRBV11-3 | TGTGCCAGCAGCTTAGAAGCGGGAGAAAACGAGCAGTACTTC | CASSLEAGENEQYF
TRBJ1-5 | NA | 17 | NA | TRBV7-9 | TGTGCCAGCAGCTGGGGGCCCGGAAGTATGTCCAATCAGCCCCAGCATTTT | CASSWGPGSMSNQPQHF